This record covers a single T cell receptor (beta chain). Its cognate antigen is unknown. Here immunoSEQ multiplex PCR was the method, and the copy in TCRdb shows in-frame clones only, minus some. The sample has about 36,000 clones, about 80% seen once; the top ten hold 6% to 8%. Germline values: CDR1 ENHRY, CDR2 SYGVKD. J was trimmed by 2 bases and V by 2 bases; bases with no gene match: 13. The length of the CDR3 is 19 residues. Naive or memory CD4+ cells were cultured 1:1 with T cell-depleted PBMCs plus CEF. The sample comes from a study of CD4 T cells in relation to SARS-CoV-2 and coronaviruses. The V and J genes are TRBV10-3 and TRBJ2-1; TRBD2 matches at 9 bases. This receptor was obtained from an adult with COVID-19. The specimen sequenced was naive CD4+ T cells from PBMCs, cultured in vitro. Subset of the sample: naive CD4+ T cells isolated by negative enrichment. In DNA form, the CDR3 reads TGTGCCATCAGTGAGGCTGCGGGAGGGTCATTCCAGGCCTACAATGAGCAGTTCTTC. Its translation: CAISEAAGGSFQAYNEQFF.